The 8 T cell receptor beta chains below come from one sample, sequenced in a study of T cell responses to AZD1222 COVID-19 vaccine. Some clones are missing from TCRdb's copy, which holds only in-frame ones; the method was immunoSEQ multiplex PCR. Counted here are roughly 120,000 clones, roughly 86% occurring once; the ten biggest clones make up less than 3.5%. The sequencing used peripheral blood, collected 28 days after the second AZD1222 dose. These receptors all stem from an adult who received the AZD1222 COVID-19 vaccine.

V is TRBV11-3 and J is TRBJ2-7; tentatively, D is TRBD2 (6 bases). The germline V gene encodes CDR1 SGHNT and CDR2 YENEEA. This CDR3 has 15 amino acids. V lost 3 bases to trimming and J lost 0 bases, with 12 bases between them. CDR3: CASSLRGQSSYEQYF. DNA of the CDR3: TGTGCCAGCAGCTTGCGGGGCCAGAGCTCCTACGAGCAGTACTTC.

This chain connects TRBV6-5 to TRBJ1-2; TRBD1 aligns across 7 bases. CDR1 is MNHEY and CDR2 is SVGAGI in the germline V gene. The trim removed 6 bases at V and 3 bases at J, leaving 4 bases unmatched. The CDR3 covers 13 residues. The CDR3 DNA sequence: TGTGCCAGCAGGACAGGGATGGACTATGGCTACACCTTC. Translated: CASRTGMDYGYTF.

This clone was seen a few times. The chain is built from TRBV2 and TRBJ2-5; perhaps TRBD2 as D (5 bases). The germline V and J ends were trimmed by 3 bases and 4 bases, with 6 bases remaining between them. The CDR3 is made up of 12 amino acids. In germline, CDR1 is SNHLY, CDR2 FYNNEI. The CDR3 is CASSDGVETQYF. For the CDR3, the DNA is TGTGCCAGCAGTGACGGGGTAGAGACCCAGTACTTC. Full variable domain (outside the CDR3, taken from reference TRBV2 and TRBJ2-5): EPEVTQTPSHQVTQMGQEVILRCVPISNHLYFYWYRQILGQKVEFLVSFYNNEISEKSEIFDDQFSVERPDGSNFTLKIRSTKLEDSAMYFCASSDGVETQYFGPGTRLLVL.

This chain joins TRBV4-1 and TRBJ1-2, with 8 bases lining up with TRBD1. Germline trimming cut 4 bases from V and 0 bases from J; bases unmatched to any gene: 13. The CDR3 sequence is 18 residues long. Per germline, CDR1 MGHRA and CDR2 YSYEKL. CDR3 amino acids: CASSPPGQVAVANYGYTF. The CDR3 DNA follows: TGCGCCAGCAGCCCCCCGGGACAGGTAGCTGTAGCTAACTATGGCTACACCTTC.

This clone has a handful of counts. This sequence joins TRBV6-1 and TRBJ1-5; no definite D call. The CDR3 totals 15 residues. The germline gives CDR1 MNHNS, CDR2 SASEGT. V lost 2 bases and J 0 bases, leaving 8 bases between the germline ends. CDR3 residues: CASSELLHSNQPQHF. The CDR3 DNA is TGTGCCAGCAGTGAATTGCTCCATAGCAATCAGCCCCAGCATTTT.

The chain links TRBV11-2 to TRBJ2-7; a possible D gene is TRBD2 (5 bases). The CDR3 contains 14 residues. Germline values: CDR1 SGHAT, CDR2 FQNNGV. V lost 2 bases and J 5 bases, leaving 13 bases between the germline ends. The CDR3 nucleotides are TGTGCCAGCAGCTTAAGCGGCGGATTGGACGAGCAGTACTTC. Amino acid sequence: CASSLSGGLDEQYF.

The chain recombines TRBV6-1 with TRBJ1-5, with TRBD1 as a possible D gene (5 bases). Between the trimmed V and J ends, which lost 3 bases and 9 bases, there was a span of 12 bases. This CDR3 has 13 residues. Germline V gene sequence: CDR1 MNHNS, CDR2 SASEGT. Here the CDR3 reads CASSDRAITPQHF. The CDR3 nucleotides read TGTGCCAGCAGTGACAGGGCAATCACGCCCCAGCATTTT.

This chain uses TRBV3-1 (or the pseudogene TRBV3-2) with TRBJ1-3; a weak D match, TRBD1 (6 bases). V was clipped by 4 bases and J by 1 base, with 14 bases between them. CDR3 length: 16 residues. In germline, CDR1 is LGHDT, CDR2 YNNKEL (reference sequence). The CDR3 spells CASSPTTTGSGNTIYF. In DNA, the CDR3 is TGTGCCAGCAGCCCAACTACTACAGGGTCTGGAAACACCATATATTTT.